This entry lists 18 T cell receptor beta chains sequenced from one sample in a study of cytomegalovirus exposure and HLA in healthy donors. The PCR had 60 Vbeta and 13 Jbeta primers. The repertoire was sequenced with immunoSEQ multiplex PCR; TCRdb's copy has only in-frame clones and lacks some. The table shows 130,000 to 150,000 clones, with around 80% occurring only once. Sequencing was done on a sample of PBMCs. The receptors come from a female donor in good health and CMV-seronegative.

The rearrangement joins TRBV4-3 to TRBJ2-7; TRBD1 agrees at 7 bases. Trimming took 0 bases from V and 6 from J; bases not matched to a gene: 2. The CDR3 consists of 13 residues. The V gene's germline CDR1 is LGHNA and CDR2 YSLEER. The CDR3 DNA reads TGCGCCAGCAGCCAAGAGCCAGGGGGCGAGCAGTACTTC. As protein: CASSQEPGGEQYF.

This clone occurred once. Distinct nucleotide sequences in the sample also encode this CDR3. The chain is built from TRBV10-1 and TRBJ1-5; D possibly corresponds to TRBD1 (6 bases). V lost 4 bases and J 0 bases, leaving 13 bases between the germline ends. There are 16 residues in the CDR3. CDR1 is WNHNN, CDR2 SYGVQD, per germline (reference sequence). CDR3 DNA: TGCGCCAGCAGTGGGGGGCAAGATCATAGCAATCAGCCCCAGCATTTT. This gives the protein CASSGGQDHSNQPQHF.

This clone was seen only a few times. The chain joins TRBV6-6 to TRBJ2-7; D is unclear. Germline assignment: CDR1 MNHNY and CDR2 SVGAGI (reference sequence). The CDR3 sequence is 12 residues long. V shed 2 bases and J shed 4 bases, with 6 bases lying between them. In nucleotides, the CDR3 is TGTGCCAGCAGTTACGGGCCGTACGAGCAGTACTTC. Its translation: CASSYGPYEQYF.

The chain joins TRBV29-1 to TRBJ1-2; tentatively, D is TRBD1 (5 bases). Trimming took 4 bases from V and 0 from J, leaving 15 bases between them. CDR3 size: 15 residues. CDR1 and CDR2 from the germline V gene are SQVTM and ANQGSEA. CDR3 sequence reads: CSVGVGAVPNYGYTF. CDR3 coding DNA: TGCAGCGTTGGCGTAGGGGCGGTTCCTAACTATGGCTACACCTTC.

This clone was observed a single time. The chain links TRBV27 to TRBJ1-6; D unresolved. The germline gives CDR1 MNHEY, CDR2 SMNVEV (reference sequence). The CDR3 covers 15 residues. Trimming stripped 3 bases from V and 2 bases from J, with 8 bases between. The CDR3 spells CASSLEGTYNSPLHF. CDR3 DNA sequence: TGTGCCAGCAGTTTGGAGGGCACCTATAATTCACCCCTCCACTTT.

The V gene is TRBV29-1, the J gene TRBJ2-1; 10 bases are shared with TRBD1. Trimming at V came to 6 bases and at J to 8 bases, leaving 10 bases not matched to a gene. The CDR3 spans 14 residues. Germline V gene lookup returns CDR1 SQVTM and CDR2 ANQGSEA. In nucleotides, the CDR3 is TGCAGCGTGCCGACAGGGGGCATCAGGGATGAGCAGTTCTTC. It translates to CSVPTGGIRDEQFF.

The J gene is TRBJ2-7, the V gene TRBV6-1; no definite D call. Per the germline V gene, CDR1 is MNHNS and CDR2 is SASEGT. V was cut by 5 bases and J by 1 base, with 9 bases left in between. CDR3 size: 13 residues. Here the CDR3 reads CASSPLRSYEQYF. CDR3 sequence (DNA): TGTGCCAGCAGTCCATTGAGGTCCTACGAGCAGTACTTC.

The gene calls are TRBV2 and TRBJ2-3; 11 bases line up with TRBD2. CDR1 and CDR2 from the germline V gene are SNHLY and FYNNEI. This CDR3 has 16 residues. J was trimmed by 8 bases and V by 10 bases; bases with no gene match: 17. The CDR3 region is CATPGTSGMGARTQYF. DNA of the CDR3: TGTGCCACCCCCGGGACTAGCGGTATGGGCGCACGTACGCAGTATTTT.

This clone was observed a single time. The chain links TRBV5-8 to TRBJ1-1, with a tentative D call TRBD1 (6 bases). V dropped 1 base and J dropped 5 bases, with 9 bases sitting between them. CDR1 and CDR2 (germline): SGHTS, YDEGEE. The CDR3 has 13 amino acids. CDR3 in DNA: TGTGCCAGCAGCTTGTCACAGGGAACTGAAGCTTTCTTT. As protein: CASSLSQGTEAFF.

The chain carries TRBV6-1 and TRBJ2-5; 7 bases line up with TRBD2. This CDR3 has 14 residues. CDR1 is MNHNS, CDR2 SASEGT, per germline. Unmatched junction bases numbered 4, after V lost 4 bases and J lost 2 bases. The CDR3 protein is CASSAGLVQETQYF. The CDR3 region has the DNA TGTGCCAGCAGTGCCGGACTAGTTCAAGAGACCCAGTACTTC.

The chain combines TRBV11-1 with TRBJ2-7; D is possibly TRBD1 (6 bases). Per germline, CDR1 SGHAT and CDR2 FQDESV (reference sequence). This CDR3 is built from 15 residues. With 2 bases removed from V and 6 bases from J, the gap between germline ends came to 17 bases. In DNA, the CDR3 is TGTGCCAGCAGCTTAAGGGACACCGGTCCCTCCGAGCAGTACTTC. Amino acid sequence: CASSLRDTGPSEQYF.

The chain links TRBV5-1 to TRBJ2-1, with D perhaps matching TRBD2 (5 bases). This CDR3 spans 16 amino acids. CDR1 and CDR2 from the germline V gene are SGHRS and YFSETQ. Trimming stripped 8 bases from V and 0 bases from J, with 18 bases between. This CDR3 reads CASRGTDRDSYNEQFF. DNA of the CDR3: TGCGCCAGTCGGGGAACGGACCGGGACTCCTACAATGAGCAGTTCTTC.

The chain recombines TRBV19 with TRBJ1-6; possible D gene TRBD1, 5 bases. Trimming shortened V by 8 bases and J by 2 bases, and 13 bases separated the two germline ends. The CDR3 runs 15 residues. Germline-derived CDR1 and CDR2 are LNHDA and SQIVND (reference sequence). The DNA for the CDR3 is TGTGCCAGTTCGGGGGGGGTGGCCTATAATTCACCCCTCCACTTT. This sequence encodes CASSGGVAYNSPLHF.

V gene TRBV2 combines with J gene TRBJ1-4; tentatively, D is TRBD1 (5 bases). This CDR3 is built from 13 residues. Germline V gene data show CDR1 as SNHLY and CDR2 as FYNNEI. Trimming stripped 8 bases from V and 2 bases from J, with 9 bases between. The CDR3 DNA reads TGTGCCAGCCAGGGTGGTACTAATGAAAAACTGTTTTTT. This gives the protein CASQGGTNEKLFF.

The DNA of the CDR3 is TGTGCCAGCAGTTACTCGAGGGACAGCTCCTACGAGCAGTACTTC. This encodes CASSYSRDSSYEQYF. The gene calls are TRBV6-5 and TRBJ2-7, with TRBD1 identical over 7 bases. The CDR3 is made up of 15 amino acids. CDR1 and CDR2 (germline): MNHEY, SVGAGI. V shed 0 bases, J shed 0 bases, and the junction held 2 bases outside the gene matches.

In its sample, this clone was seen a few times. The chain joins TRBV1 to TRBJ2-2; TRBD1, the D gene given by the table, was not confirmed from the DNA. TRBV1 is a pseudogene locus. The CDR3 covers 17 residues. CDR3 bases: TGCACCAGCAGCCAAGCTTCCGGGACACCGAACACCGGGGAGCTGTTTTTT. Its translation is CTSSQASGTPNTGELFF.

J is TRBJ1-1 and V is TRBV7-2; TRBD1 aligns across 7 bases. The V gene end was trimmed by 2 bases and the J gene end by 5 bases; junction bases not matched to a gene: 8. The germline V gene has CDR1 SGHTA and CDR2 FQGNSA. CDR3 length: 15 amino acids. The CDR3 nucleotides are TGTGCCAGCAGCTTACTAGGGGGCGGCGGAACTGAAGCTTTCTTT. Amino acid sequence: CASSLLGGGGTEAFF.

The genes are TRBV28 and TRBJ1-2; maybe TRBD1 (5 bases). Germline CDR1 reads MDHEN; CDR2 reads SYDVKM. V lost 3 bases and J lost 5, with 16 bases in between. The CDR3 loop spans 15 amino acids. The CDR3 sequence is CASSLTPQARYGYTF. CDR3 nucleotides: TGTGCCAGCAGTTTGACTCCACAGGCCCGATATGGCTACACCTTC.